This entry describes one TCR beta chain. Its antigen is not identified. Second-dose intervals near 4 or 12 weeks were combined. TCRdb's table, derived via immunoSEQ multiplex PCR, lists solely in-frame clones and lacks some. The table records about 84,000 clones, 70% to 90% of them present only once. The data belong to a study of T cell responses to AZD1222 COVID-19 vaccine. Whole-study findings and limits: Nearly half of spike-specific TCRs reportedly target unmutated variant regions. Possibly, clonal diversity was underestimated; donors were largely white British and included more females.

The sequence derives from an adult who received the AZD1222 COVID-19 vaccine. The specimen comprised peripheral blood, sampled 28 days after the second AZD1222 dose.

The CDR3 DNA is TGCGCCAGCAGCAAGGGACTAGCGGGAGTATACAATGAGCAGTTCTTC. It encodes CASSKGLAGVYNEQFF. V is TRBV5-1 and J is TRBJ2-1; TRBD2 matches at 14 bases. The length of the CDR3 is 16 residues. CDR1 is SGHRS, CDR2 YFSETQ, per germline. V shed 4 bases and J 4 bases; nucleotides not matched to a gene: 4.